Listed below are T cell receptor beta chains from one sample, sequenced in a study of T cell changes during pregnancy in multiple sclerosis. This table comes from immunoSEQ multiplex PCR, and its TCRdb copy is limited to in-frame clones, with some not included. The data contain some 25,000 clones, about 88% of them singletons. The material was CD4+ T cells from peripheral blood mononuclear cells, obtained in the first trimester of pregnancy. These receptors all stem from a female donor in good health, enrolled as a control in a pregnancy study. Both conserved end residues are part of each CDR3. A D gene is named only where the DNA matches it firmly. Only some rows state a clone size, as once, few, many or a class for expanded clones.

d_gene: TRBD1
j_gene: TRBJ1-6
abundance: -
v_gene: TRBV6-5
len: 16
CDR3aa: CASSSPDRVKNSPLHF
CDR3nt: TGTGCCAGCAGTTCCCCGGACAGGGTTAAGAATTCACCCCTCCACTTT

d_gene: TRBD2
j_gene: TRBJ2-1
abundance: -
v_gene: TRBV7-2
len: 13
CDR3aa: CASGLAPYNEQFF
CDR3nt: TGTGCCAGCGGACTAGCGCCCTACAATGAGCAGTTCTTC

d_gene: TRBD2
j_gene: TRBJ2-4
abundance: once
v_gene: TRBV7-8
len: 16
CDR3aa: CASSHSGRATKNIQYF
CDR3nt: TGTGCCAGCAGCCATAGCGGGAGGGCGACCAAAAACATTCAGTACTTC

d_gene: TRBD1
j_gene: TRBJ1-3
abundance: -
v_gene: TRBV7-9
len: 13
CDR3aa: CAPGDSSGNTIYF
CDR3nt: TGTGCCCCAGGGGACAGCTCTGGAAACACCATATATTTT

d_gene: TRBD2
j_gene: TRBJ2-7
abundance: -
v_gene: TRBV7-3
len: 15
CDR3aa: CASSTAGGWLKKQYF
CDR3nt: TGTGCCAGCAGCACGGCGGGGGGCTGGTTAAAGAAGCAGTACTTC

d_gene: -
j_gene: TRBJ2-1
abundance: few
v_gene: TRBV4-1
len: 17
CDR3aa: CASSQPRLVRTYNEQFF
CDR3nt: TGCGCCAGCAGCCAACCTCGTTTAGTGCGAACCTACAATGAGCAGTTCTTC

d_gene: -
j_gene: TRBJ2-1
abundance: -
v_gene: TRBV6-6
len: 13
CDR3aa: CASQGGGGNEQFF
CDR3nt: TGTGCCAGCCAAGGGGGGGGAGGGAATGAGCAGTTCTTC

d_gene: TRBD1
j_gene: TRBJ2-4
abundance: -
v_gene: TRBV27
len: 14
CDR3aa: CASRGTVAKNIQYF
CDR3nt: TGTGCCAGCAGGGGGACAGTTGCCAAAAACATTCAGTACTTC

d_gene: TRBD2
j_gene: TRBJ2-2
abundance: -
v_gene: TRBV7-8
len: 15
CDR3aa: CASSSLAGNTGELFF
CDR3nt: TGTGCCAGCAGCTCCCTAGCGGGGAACACCGGGGAGCTGTTTTTT

d_gene: -
j_gene: TRBJ2-7
abundance: -
v_gene: TRBV7-2
len: 17
CDR3aa: CASSFGGYNPINYEQYF
CDR3nt: TGTGCCAGCAGCTTCGGGGGTTACAACCCCATAAACTACGAGCAGTACTTC

d_gene: -
j_gene: TRBJ2-1
abundance: -
v_gene: TRBV25-1
len: 13
CDR3aa: CASSWLSYNEQFF
CDR3nt: TGTGCCAGCAGTTGGCTCTCCTACAATGAGCAGTTCTTC

d_gene: TRBD1
j_gene: TRBJ2-3
abundance: -
v_gene: TRBV27
len: 17
CDR3aa: CASRPMGSGTGGNTQYF
CDR3nt: TGTGCCAGCAGACCAATGGGCTCCGGGACAGGCGGAAATACGCAGTATTTT

d_gene: TRBD2
j_gene: TRBJ2-7
abundance: -
v_gene: TRBV9
len: 15
CDR3aa: CASSVGLAGSYEQYF
CDR3nt: TGTGCCAGCAGCGTAGGGCTAGCGGGGTCCTACGAGCAGTACTTC

d_gene: -
j_gene: TRBJ2-3
abundance: few
v_gene: TRBV7-3
len: 13
CDR3aa: CASSLTTSDTQYF
CDR3nt: TGTGCCAGCAGCTTGACTACCTCAGATACGCAGTATTTT

d_gene: -
j_gene: TRBJ1-1
abundance: few
v_gene: TRBV28
len: 12
CDR3aa: CAGQGLDTEAFF
CDR3nt: TGTGCCGGCCAGGGTCTTGACACTGAAGCTTTCTTT

d_gene: -
j_gene: TRBJ1-1
abundance: -
v_gene: TRBV5-1
len: 13
CDR3aa: CASSLTVSTEAFF
CDR3nt: TGCGCCAGCAGCTTGACAGTAAGCACTGAAGCTTTCTTT

d_gene: -
j_gene: TRBJ2-7
abundance: -
v_gene: TRBV19
len: 14
CDR3aa: CASMDSLYSYEQYF
CDR3nt: TGTGCCAGTATGGACAGCTTGTACTCCTACGAGCAGTACTTC

d_gene: TRBD1
j_gene: TRBJ1-1
abundance: once
v_gene: TRBV7-3
len: 16
CDR3aa: CASSPTRPTGGTEAFF
CDR3nt: TGTGCCAGCAGCCCAACCCGACCAACAGGGGGCACTGAAGCTTTCTTT

d_gene: -
j_gene: TRBJ2-6
abundance: -
v_gene: TRBV4-1
len: 15
CDR3aa: CASSLTGTGANVLTF
CDR3nt: TGCGCCAGCAGCCTAACAGGAACTGGGGCCAACGTCCTGACTTTC

d_gene: -
j_gene: TRBJ2-7
abundance: -
v_gene: TRBV18
len: 13
CDR3aa: CASSPENSYEQYF
CDR3nt: TGTGCCAGCTCACCGGAGAACTCCTACGAGCAGTACTTC

d_gene: TRBD2
j_gene: TRBJ2-1
abundance: -
v_gene: TRBV7-8
len: 19
CDR3aa: CASSPIAGGLRSSYNEQFF
CDR3nt: TGTGCCAGCAGCCCTATAGCGGGAGGACTGCGCAGCTCCTACAATGAGCAGTTCTTC

d_gene: TRBD1
j_gene: TRBJ2-3
abundance: -
v_gene: TRBV5-4
len: 14
CDR3aa: CASSLQGSTDTQYF
CDR3nt: TGTGCCAGCAGCTTACAGGGGAGCACAGATACGCAGTATTTT

d_gene: -
j_gene: TRBJ2-5
abundance: few
v_gene: TRBV20-1
len: 11
CDR3aa: CSATTQETQYF
CDR3nt: TGCAGTGCCACGACACAAGAGACCCAGTACTTC

d_gene: TRBD1
j_gene: TRBJ1-2
abundance: -
v_gene: TRBV6-6
len: 15
CDR3aa: CASSLDRGRDYGYTF
CDR3nt: TGTGCCAGCAGTTTAGACAGGGGGCGCGACTATGGCTACACCTTC

d_gene: TRBD2
j_gene: TRBJ2-5
abundance: -
v_gene: TRBV4-1
len: 14
CDR3aa: CASSPGLGSETQYF
CDR3nt: TGCGCCAGCAGCCCGGGACTAGGAAGCGAGACCCAGTACTTC

d_gene: -
j_gene: TRBJ1-1
abundance: once
v_gene: TRBV25-1
len: 14
CDR3aa: CASSEYISNTEAFF
CDR3nt: TGTGCCAGCAGTGAATATATCTCTAACACTGAAGCTTTCTTT

d_gene: TRBD1
j_gene: TRBJ1-4
abundance: -
v_gene: TRBV25-1
len: 13
CDR3aa: CASSTTGNEKLFF
CDR3nt: TGTGCCAGCAGTACGACAGGGAATGAAAAACTGTTTTTT

d_gene: TRBD2
j_gene: TRBJ2-1
abundance: -
v_gene: TRBV5-1
len: 16
CDR3aa: CASSYQTSGRSDEQFF
CDR3nt: TGCGCCAGCAGCTACCAGACTAGCGGGAGGTCAGATGAGCAGTTCTTC

d_gene: -
j_gene: TRBJ1-1
abundance: -
v_gene: TRBV25-1
len: 14
CDR3aa: CASTIHRGREEAFF
CDR3nt: TGTGCCAGCACAATTCATCGGGGGAGGGAAGAAGCTTTCTTT

d_gene: -
j_gene: TRBJ1-1
abundance: -
v_gene: TRBV7-3
len: 13
CDR3aa: CASSLQGNTEAFF
CDR3nt: TGTGCCAGCAGCTTACAGGGGAACACTGAAGCTTTCTTT

d_gene: -
j_gene: TRBJ2-7
abundance: -
v_gene: TRBV28
len: 15
CDR3aa: CASSSRGASSYEQYF
CDR3nt: TGTGCCAGCAGTTCCAGGGGGGCGTCCTCCTACGAGCAGTACTTC

d_gene: TRBD1
j_gene: TRBJ2-7
abundance: -
v_gene: TRBV30
len: 16
CDR3aa: CAWSVSMGTVIYEQYF
CDR3nt: TGTGCCTGGAGTGTAAGTATGGGGACAGTGATCTACGAGCAGTACTTC

d_gene: TRBD1
j_gene: TRBJ1-1
abundance: -
v_gene: TRBV28
len: 15
CDR3aa: CASNPGQGGNTEAFF
CDR3nt: TGTGCCAGCAACCCGGGACAGGGGGGGAATACTGAAGCTTTCTTT

d_gene: TRBD1
j_gene: TRBJ2-1
abundance: few
v_gene: TRBV9
len: 15
CDR3aa: CASRTDRAPYNEQFF
CDR3nt: TGTGCCAGCAGGACCGACAGGGCCCCCTACAATGAGCAGTTCTTC